The T cell receptor beta chain described here comes from a study of blood T cell repertoires in COVID-19. Study overall: PBMCs, B-cell-depleted T cells, or T cells were the source of the cDNA or gDNA that made up the material.

Source study methods: Cell counts per sample came from amplifying reference gene primers. Measured with immunoSEQ multiplex PCR; TCRdb has only the in-frame clones, and not every one. That table is the source of V, J and clone size, and D and trimming were worked out from the DNA. In the table there are 240,000 or so clones, 75% to 85% of which are singletons. This clone was counted a few times. Germline lookup yields CDR1 SGHRS and CDR2 YFSETQ. J lost 3 bases, V lost 7 bases, and 4 bases had no gene match. CDR3 size: 14 residues. This sequence was found in a woman aged 60-75 years with active or convalescent COVID-19. Sequencing was performed on peripheral blood. The chain uses TRBV5-1 and TRBJ1-4, with TRBD1 identical over 9 bases. DNA for the CDR3: TGCGCCAGCGGACGACAGGGGGCTAATGAAAAACTGTTTTTT. Its translation: CASGRQGANEKLFF.